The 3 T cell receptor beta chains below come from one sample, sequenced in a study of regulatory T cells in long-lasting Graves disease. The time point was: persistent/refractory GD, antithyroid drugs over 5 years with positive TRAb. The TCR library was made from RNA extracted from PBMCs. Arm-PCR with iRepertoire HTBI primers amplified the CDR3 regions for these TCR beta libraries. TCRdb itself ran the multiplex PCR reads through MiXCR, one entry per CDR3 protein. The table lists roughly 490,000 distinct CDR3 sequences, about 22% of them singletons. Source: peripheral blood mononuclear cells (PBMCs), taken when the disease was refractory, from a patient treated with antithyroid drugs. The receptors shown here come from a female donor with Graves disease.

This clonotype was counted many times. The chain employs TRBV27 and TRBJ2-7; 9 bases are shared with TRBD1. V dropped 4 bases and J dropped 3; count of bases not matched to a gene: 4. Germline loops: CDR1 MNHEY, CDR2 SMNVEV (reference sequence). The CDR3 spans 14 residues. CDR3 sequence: CASSSYRGLYEQYF. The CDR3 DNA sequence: TGTGCCAGCAGTTCGTACAGGGGGCTCTACGAGCAGTACTTC.

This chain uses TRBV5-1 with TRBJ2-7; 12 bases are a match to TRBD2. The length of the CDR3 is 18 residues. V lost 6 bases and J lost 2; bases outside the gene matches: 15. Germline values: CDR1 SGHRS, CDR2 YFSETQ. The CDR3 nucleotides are TGCGCCAGCACCCCGACTAGCGGGAGTAGTATCTTTCCCTACGAGCAGTACTTC. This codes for CASTPTSGSSIFPYEQYF.

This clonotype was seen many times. The DNA of the CDR3 is TGTGCCAGCTGTCCCAGGGCGGGCGAGCAGTACTTC. Translated, it gives CASCPRAGEQYF. The V gene is TRBV28, the J gene TRBJ2-7; D may be TRBD1 or TRBD2 (5 bases each). CDR3 size: 12 residues. From germline, CDR1 is MDHEN and CDR2 SYDVKM. The V gene lost 8 bases and the J gene lost 6 bases, with 14 bases spanning the gap. Full variable domain (rest looked up from reference TRBV28 and TRBJ2-7): DVKVTQSSRYLVKRTGEKVFLECVQDMDHENMFWYRQDPGLGLRLIYFSYDVKMKEKGDIPEGYSVSREKKERFSLILESASTNQTSMYLCASCPRAGEQYFGPGTRLTVT.